The 19 T cell receptor beta chains listed next were all sequenced from one sample in a study of blood T cell repertoires in COVID-19. Assay: immunoSEQ multiplex PCR; the TCRdb copy retains only in-frame clones and omits some. The sample has 200,000 to 250,000 clones, 75% to 85% seen once. The sample comprised peripheral blood. The receptor set was obtained from a woman of 80 years or more with COVID-19, enrolled during active disease.

Written as DNA, the CDR3 is TGTGCCAGCAGTGCGGGGAATAGCAATCAGCCCCAGCATTTT. Its protein product is CASSAGNSNQPQHF. The rearrangement joins TRBV2 to TRBJ1-5; D ambiguous. The length of the CDR3 is 14 residues. The germline V gene has CDR1 SNHLY and CDR2 FYNNEI. The ends were cut back, 4 bases at V and 0 bases at J, with 7 bases in the middle. Full variable domain (missing parts from reference TRBV2 and TRBJ1-5): EPEVTQTPSHQVTQMGQEVILRCVPISNHLYFYWYRQILGQKVEFLVSFYNNEISEKSEIFDDQFSVERPDGSNFTLKIRSTKLEDSAMYFCASSAGNSNQPQHFGDGTRLSIL.

The chain combines TRBV9 with TRBJ1-5, with 7 positions matching TRBD1. Germline V lookup: CDR1 SGDLS, CDR2 YYNGEE. Trimming cost V 4 bases and J 2 bases; bases outside gene matches: 6. This CDR3 has 15 amino acids. The CDR3 protein is CASSPEGARNQPQHF. The CDR3 DNA is TGTGCCAGCAGCCCGGAGGGGGCGCGCAATCAGCCCCAGCATTTT.

The chain is built from TRBV7-3 and TRBJ1-3; D is ambiguous. V lost 5 bases and J 3 bases, leaving 8 bases between the germline ends. The CDR3 extends over 13 amino acids. CDR1 is SGHTA, CDR2 FQGTGA, per germline. The CDR3 DNA sequence: TGTGCCAGCAGCCAGTCCTTTGGAAACACCATATATTTT. Protein: CASSQSFGNTIYF.

The chain recombines TRBV18 with TRBJ1-2; TRBD1 matches at 9 bases. The germline V gene has CDR1 KGHSH and CDR2 LQKENI. V lost 3 bases and J lost 2; bases outside the gene matches: 1. There are 14 residues in the CDR3. CDR3 amino acids: CASSPGQGNYGYTF. The CDR3, as DNA: TGTGCCAGCTCACCCGGACAGGGGAACTATGGCTACACCTTC.

The chain employs TRBV9 and TRBJ1-4; no definite D call. Germline CDR1 is SGDLS and CDR2 is YYNGEE. V was cut by 0 bases and J by 3 bases, with 6 bases left in between. The CDR3 has 14 residues. The CDR3 DNA reads TGTGCCAGCAGCGTAGGCCGGTCTAATGAAAAACTGTTTTTT. It translates to CASSVGRSNEKLFF.

The V call is TRBV28, the J call TRBJ1-1; the D gene is possibly TRBD1 (5 bases). V shed 5 bases and J shed 5 bases, with 15 bases lying between them. This CDR3 comprises 14 residues. Germline V gene data show CDR1 as MDHEN and CDR2 as SYDVKM. The CDR3 nucleotides read TGTGCCAGCAGTCGGGACTTAACGGGGACTGAAGCTTTCTTT. This translates into CASSRDLTGTEAFF.

This chain links TRBV30 with TRBJ2-1; tentatively, D is TRBD2 (5 bases). Germline V gene lookup returns CDR1 GTSNPN and CDR2 SVGIG (reference sequence). This CDR3 comprises 14 residues. With 2 bases removed from V and 8 bases from J, the gap between germline ends came to 16 bases. The CDR3 DNA is TGTGCCTGGAGTTTATATGGAGGCTTAGATGAGCAGTTCTTC. The encoded protein is CAWSLYGGLDEQFF.

Only one count was recorded for this clone. The V and J genes are TRBV28 and TRBJ1-6; perhaps TRBD1 as D (5 bases). Germline V gene lookup returns CDR1 MDHEN and CDR2 SYDVKM. The CDR3 covers 14 residues. The V and J ends lost 5 bases and 9 bases respectively, with 14 bases between them. CDR3 DNA sequence: TGTGCCAGCAGTCTCCGCCCGGGGGTTTCACCCCTCCACTTT. This encodes CASSLRPGVSPLHF.

The chain employs TRBV18 and TRBJ1-6; possible D gene TRBD1, 5 bases. V was shortened by 0 bases and J by 8 bases, with 11 bases between the two germline ends. Germline values: CDR1 KGHSH, CDR2 LQKENI. The CDR3 is made up of 15 amino acids. The DNA for the CDR3 is TGTGCCAGCTCACCACCCCAGGGAAGAGATTCACCCCTCCACTTT. The encoded protein is CASSPPQGRDSPLHF.

The CDR3, as DNA: TGTGCCAGTAGTATCAGGCAGGGGGCAAGTAGTAATCAGCCCCAGCATTTT. It translates to CASSIRQGASSNQPQHF. The rearrangement joins TRBV19 to TRBJ1-5; 8 positions match TRBD1. Germline V CDR1 and CDR2: LNHDA, SQIVND (reference sequence). V lost 3 bases, J lost 4 bases, and 11 bases stayed unmatched. The CDR3 spans 17 residues.

The chain recombines TRBV6-5 with TRBJ2-3, with 9 bases that match TRBD2. In germline, CDR1 is MNHEY, CDR2 SVGAGI. Trimming removed 10 bases from V and 4 bases from J; junction bases left unmatched: 12. This CDR3 comprises 15 residues. CDR3 coding DNA: TGTGCCACTTCAATAGCGGGAGTAATGGCAGATACGCAGTATTTT. It specifies CATSIAGVMADTQYF.

The V and J genes are TRBV5-5 and TRBJ2-1; 11 positions match TRBD2. The CDR3 has 16 residues. The V gene's germline CDR1 is SGHKS and CDR2 YYEKEE (reference sequence). The trim removed 0 bases at V and 4 bases at J, leaving 3 bases unmatched. CDR3 sequence: CASSLAGTSGYNEQFF. The CDR3 coding sequence is TGTGCCAGCAGCTTGGCGGGGACTAGCGGATACAATGAGCAGTTCTTC. The entire variable domain, with the rest obtained from reference TRBV5-5 and TRBJ2-1, is as follows: DAGVTQSPTHLIKTRGQQVTLRCSPISGHKSVSWYQQVLGQGPQFIFQYYEKEERGRGNFPDRFSARQFPNYSSELNVNALLLGDSALYLCASSLAGTSGYNEQFFGPGTRLTVL.

V and J are TRBV28 and TRBJ1-2, with D uncertain. Trimming removed 3 bases at V and 4 bases at J, with 9 bases between. This CDR3 has 13 residues. Germline loops: CDR1 MDHEN, CDR2 SYDVKM. The CDR3 DNA reads TGTGCCAGCAGTTTGCGGACTATCTATGGCTACACCTTC. Its translation is CASSLRTIYGYTF.

This chain links TRBV7-3 with TRBJ1-1; TRBD1 matches at 7 bases. Germline assignment: CDR1 SGHTA and CDR2 FQGTGA. The CDR3 loop spans 14 amino acids. The trim removed 5 bases at V and 4 bases at J, leaving 7 bases unmatched. The CDR3 bases are TGTGCCAGCAGCCTAGGGGGCTCAGTCACTGAAGCTTTCTTT. Translated: CASSLGGSVTEAFF.

This rearrangement joins TRBV30 to TRBJ1-1; D gene unclear. The CDR3 loop spans 13 amino acids. From germline, CDR1 is GTSNPN and CDR2 SVGIG (reference sequence). Trimming removed 3 bases from V and 4 bases from J, with 12 bases in between. In DNA, the CDR3 is TGTGCCTGGAGCAGAACGGGGAGCACTGAAGCTTTCTTT. This gives the protein CAWSRTGSTEAFF.

J is TRBJ2-7 and V is TRBV11-2, with 7 bases that match TRBD2. The CDR3 has 15 amino acids. V trimming: 0 bases; J trimming: 4 bases; junction bases outside the gene matches: 6. Germline V gene sequence: CDR1 SGHAT, CDR2 FQNNGV. As DNA, the CDR3 is TGTGCCAGCAGCTTAGATCTAGCGGTAGGGTACGAGCAGTACTTC. The encoded protein is CASSLDLAVGYEQYF. Using reference TRBV11-2 and TRBJ2-7 for the parts outside the CDR3, the full variable domain is EAGVAQSPRYKIIEKRQSVAFWCNPISGHATLYWYQQILGQGPKLLIQFQNNGVVDDSQLPKDRFSAERLKGVDSTLKIQPAKLEDSAVYLCASSLDLAVGYEQYFGPGTRLTVT.

The chain combines TRBV5-1 with TRBJ1-2, with 8 bases matching TRBD1. Per germline, CDR1 SGHRS and CDR2 YFSETQ. The CDR3 has 13 amino acids. V lost 4 bases to trimming and J lost 4 bases; unmatched junction nucleotides: 3. The CDR3 is CASSAGQVYGYTF. The CDR3 nucleotides read TGCGCCAGCAGCGCGGGACAGGTCTATGGCTACACCTTC.

The J gene is TRBJ2-3, the V gene TRBV30, with TRBD2 as a possible D gene (6 bases). The CDR3 sequence is 13 residues long. Trimming left V 3 bases short and J 4 bases short, with 11 bases between. Per the germline V gene, CDR1 is GTSNPN and CDR2 is SVGIG (reference sequence). The CDR3: CAWRSGVPDTQYF. The CDR3 DNA reads as TGTGCCTGGAGGTCGGGAGTACCAGATACGCAGTATTTT.

This clone came up a few times. CDR3 nucleotides: TGTGCCAGCAGCTTATTGGGACAGGCTTTTAACTATGGCTACACCTTC. It specifies CASSLLGQAFNYGYTF. This chain connects TRBV7-2 to TRBJ1-2; 8 bases agree with TRBD1. This CDR3 spans 16 amino acids. V gave up 2 bases and J gave up 1 base; unmatched junction bases: 6. Per the germline V gene, CDR1 is SGHTA and CDR2 is FQGNSA.